The 16 T cell receptor beta chains given below trace back to one sample, sequenced in a study of blood T cell repertoires in COVID-19. Repertoires were generated with immunoSEQ multiplex PCR, while TCRdb's copy carries only in-frame clones and drops some. The sample has about 230,000 clones, approximately 80% seen once; the top ten hold around 18%. Sequenced material: peripheral blood. The source of these receptors is an elderly woman with active or convalescent COVID-19.

The rearrangement uses TRBV15 and TRBJ1-5; tentative D call: TRBD1 (6 bases). Trimming cost V 5 bases and J 2 bases, with 16 bases left between them. Germline V gives CDR1 LNHNV, CDR2 YYDKDF (reference sequence). The length of the CDR3 is 16 residues. In DNA form, the CDR3 reads TGTGCCACCAGCTCAAGCTTAGGGGGTCGCAATCAGCCCCAGCATTTT. This gives the protein CATSSSLGGRNQPQHF.

The chain carries TRBV11-2 and TRBJ2-5, with 8 bases that match TRBD1. V lost 5 bases and J lost 5; bases outside the gene matches: 10. The CDR3 has 15 amino acids. CDR1 is SGHAT and CDR2 is FQNNGV in the germline V gene. CDR3 sequence (DNA): TGTGCCAGCAGCCCTATCGGACAGGGCGTGGAGACCCAGTACTTC. It specifies CASSPIGQGVETQYF.

The chain is built from TRBV30 and TRBJ2-4, with 11 bases that match TRBD1. V was clipped by 0 bases and J by 1 base; unmatched bases: 8. Looked up from germline, CDR1 is GTSNPN and CDR2 is SVGIG (reference sequence). The CDR3 length is 18 residues. Written as DNA, the CDR3 is TGTGCCTGGAGTGTAAGGACAGGGGGCTTTCGGGCCAAAAACATTCAGTACTTC. Translation gives CAWSVRTGGFRAKNIQYF.

This chain links TRBV10-3 with TRBJ2-1; a weak D match, TRBD1 (6 bases). The CDR3 loop spans 17 amino acids. The germline gives CDR1 ENHRY, CDR2 SYGVKD. V was shortened by 8 bases and J by 5 bases, with 25 bases between the two germline ends. The CDR3 DNA follows: TGTGCCATCTCGGTTGACTCTTACGGACAGCTTAACAATGAGCAGTTCTTC. Translation: CAISVDSYGQLNNEQFF.

Note on this clone: Just one base apart from a much larger clone, this may be a read error. Other DNA sequences of this sample code for an identical CDR3. The J gene is TRBJ2-7, the V gene TRBV7-9; D is undetermined. Germline CDR1 is SEHNR and CDR2 is FQNEAQ (reference sequence). The ends were cut back, 1 base at V and 1 base at J, with 8 bases in the middle. The CDR3 sequence is 14 residues long. The CDR3 bases are TGTGCCAGCAGCTTAGGTGGGCAGTCCTACGAGCAGTACTTC. Its protein is CASSLGGQSYEQYF.

With respect to this clone: In the same sample, other DNA sequences code for this CDR3. The genes are TRBV6-5 and TRBJ2-1; perhaps TRBD1 as D (7 bases). CDR1 MNHEY and CDR2 SVGAGI come from the germline V gene. The CDR3 runs to 16 residues. Trimming removed 0 bases at V and 4 bases at J, with 13 bases between. CDR3 protein: CASSYSTAGGYNEQFF. CDR3 sequence (DNA): TGTGCCAGCAGTTACTCGACGGCAGGGGGGTACAATGAGCAGTTCTTC.

The chain combines TRBV2 with TRBJ2-3; TRBD2 aligns across 9 bases. This CDR3 is built from 13 residues. CDR1 and CDR2 (germline): SNHLY, FYNNEI. J lost 4 bases, V lost 4 bases, and 0 bases had no gene match. CDR3 region: CASSGLAADTQYF. CDR3 nucleotides: TGTGCCAGCAGTGGACTAGCGGCAGATACGCAGTATTTT.

The V and J genes are TRBV25-1 and TRBJ2-7, with 13 bases that match TRBD2. The germline CDR1 and CDR2 sequences are MGHDK and SYGVNS. V trimming: 4 bases; J trimming: 9 bases; junction bases outside the gene matches: 15. CDR3 size: 17 residues. The CDR3 coding sequence is TGTGCCAGCAGTGGAACGGCCGGGACTAGCGGGACGGGCGTGCAGTACTTC. It yields the protein CASSGTAGTSGTGVQYF.

The V gene is TRBV7-2, the J gene TRBJ1-5; the match to TRBD1 covers 9 bases. The CDR3 extends over 14 amino acids. CDR1 SGHTA and CDR2 FQGNSA come from the germline V gene. V was clipped by 4 bases and J by 4 bases; unmatched bases: 2. CDR3 nucleotides: TGTGCCAGCAGCTCCGGGACAGGGAATCAGCCCCAGCATTTT. This sequence encodes CASSSGTGNQPQHF. The complete variable domain, with remaining parts taken from reference TRBV7-2 and TRBJ1-5, reads GAGVSQSPSNKVTEKGKDVELRCDPISGHTALYWYRQSLGQGLEFLIYFQGNSAPDKSGLPSDRFSAERTGGSVSTLTIQRTQQEDSAVYLCASSSGTGNQPQHFGDGTRLSIL.

This chain links TRBV11-2 with TRBJ2-7; D might be TRBD2 (6 bases). V was clipped by 8 bases and J by 5 bases, with 22 bases between them. Germline CDR1 and CDR2: SGHAT and FQNNGV. CDR3 length equals 15 residues. The CDR3 region has the DNA TGTGCCAGCTCCGAGATTTTTGGGGGGTTCGACGAGCAGTACTTC. Its translation: CASSEIFGGFDEQYF.

The J gene is TRBJ2-7, the V gene TRBV4-1; 9 bases are a match to TRBD1. Trimming removed 1 base from V and 3 bases from J; junction bases left unmatched: 1. Germline V CDR1 and CDR2: MGHRA, YSYEKL. The CDR3 is made up of 14 amino acids. The CDR3 DNA reads TGCGCCAGCAGCCAAGGGACAGGGGACTACGAGCAGTACTTC. Protein product: CASSQGTGDYEQYF.

This clone was recorded only once. V is TRBV5-1 and J is TRBJ2-5; 8 bases fit TRBD2. The V gene's germline CDR1 is SGHRS and CDR2 YFSETQ. The V and J ends lost 0 bases and 3 bases, in that order; junction bases with no gene match: 4. The CDR3 is made up of 15 amino acids. Here the CDR3 DNA reads TGCGCCAGCAGCTTGGGGAGCGGGGGCAAAGAGACCCAGTACTTC. Residues: CASSLGSGGKETQYF.

The chain carries TRBV11-2 and TRBJ2-5; perhaps TRBD2 as D (5 bases). Germline lookup yields CDR1 SGHAT and CDR2 FQNNGV. The CDR3 is 17 amino acids. Trimming left V 5 bases short and J 4 bases short, with 23 bases between. The CDR3 here is CASSPSVRTRTGETQYF. In DNA, the CDR3 is TGTGCCAGCAGCCCCTCCGTCCGGACCAGGACTGGAGAGACCCAGTACTTC.

The chain's CDR3 is CASSEAPGSGNTIYF. DNA for the CDR3: TGTGCCAGCAGTGAAGCCCCGGGCTCTGGAAACACCATATATTTT. This sequence joins TRBV2 and TRBJ1-3; D not certain. The CDR3 has 15 amino acids. Germline V gene sequence: CDR1 SNHLY, CDR2 FYNNEI. V was pared by 0 bases and J by 0 bases, with 6 bases between.

This chain joins TRBV5-4 and TRBJ2-3; 7 bases match TRBD1. The CDR3 loop spans 15 amino acids. Per germline, CDR1 SGHNT and CDR2 YYREEE (reference sequence). V lost 0 bases, J lost 3 bases, and 4 bases stayed unmatched. The CDR3 bases are TGTGCCAGCAGCTTGGGGCTACAGGGGACAGATACGCAGTATTTT. It codes for CASSLGLQGTDTQYF.

The rearrangement uses TRBV7-2 and TRBJ1-6; D may be TRBD1 (5 bases). Per germline, CDR1 SGHTA and CDR2 FQGNSA. The CDR3 length is 15 residues. The V gene lost 5 bases and the J gene lost 8 bases, with 16 bases spanning the gap. CDR3 DNA: TGTGCCAGCAGCCCGGTCAGGGTGATGGATTCACCCCTCCACTTT. This translates into CASSPVRVMDSPLHF.